This T cell receptor beta chain is drawn from a study of CD8 T cells in Susac syndrome. Sequencing of TCR beta drew on CD8+ and CD4+ T cells from blood. Trimming cost V 8 bases and J 1 base, with 14 bases left between them. The CDR3 consists of 14 residues. Per the germline V gene, CDR1 is LGHDT and CDR2 is YNNKEL (reference sequence). Random hexamers were used to reverse transcribe the RNA input (about 0.45 to 1 ug). TCRdb re-analysed the immunoSEQ multiplex PCR reads in MiXCR, keeping a single row per CDR3 protein. The data contain around 130,000 distinct CDR3 sequences, 94% of them singletons. This receptor was taken from a human donor in good health. The sequencing input was CD4+ T cells from PBMCs. The V call is TRBV3-1, the J call TRBJ1-1; TRBD1 is a possible D gene (5 bases). CDR3 residues: CASVQGTTNTEAFF. The CDR3 nucleotides read TGTGCCAGCGTCCAAGGGACCACGAACACTGAAGCTTTCTTT.